The clone carrying this T cell receptor (beta chain) was observed once. What it recognizes is unknown. Generated by immunoSEQ multiplex PCR, the TCRdb table keeps only in-frame clones and is missing some. The repertoire holds more than 2,000,000 clones, with 80% to 95% as singletons. Memory CD4+ cells were the fraction left after CD45RA+ naive selection. This sample was taken from a study of shared clonotypes between healthy human individuals. Study as a whole: Each donor had three CD4 naive, three CD4 memory, two CD8 naive and one CD8 memory plate.

The CDR3 is 13 amino acids. Germline V gene lookup returns CDR1 SNHLY and CDR2 FYNNEI. Trimming took 3 bases from V and 4 from J, leaving 7 bases between them. General study results and limits: Among a handful of donors, approximately 5% of naive CD4 clonotypes were found in common.

The sample was naive CD4+ T cells from PBMCs. Subset denoted: CD45RA+ positively selected. The sequence was obtained from a man aged 18 to 29 in good health. Some clones in this sample may be carry-over from other donors' samples. The chain uses TRBV2 and TRBJ1-5, with unresolved D. As DNA, the CDR3 is TGTGCCAGCAGTGATTCGTATAATCAGCCCCAGCATTTT. It translates to CASSDSYNQPQHF. The full variable domain, completed using reference TRBV2 and TRBJ1-5, is EPEVTQTPSHQVTQMGQEVILRCVPISNHLYFYWYRQILGQKVEFLVSFYNNEISEKSEIFDDQFSVERPDGSNFTLKIRSTKLEDSAMYFCASSDSYNQPQHFGDGTRLSIL.